One and the same sample provided the 10 T cell receptor beta chains below, sequenced in a study of blood T cells in healthy people across ages. Through a sample-barcoded 5' primer and a J-beta primer mix, a second PCR was run for roughly 6 to 11 cycles. Each CDR3 protein is one row after TCRdb ran MiXCR on the 5' RACE reads. In the table there are some 290,000 distinct CDR3 sequences, around 27% of which are singletons. The sample comprised blood. These receptors were taken from a woman aged 70-85 years in good health.

There are a few counts of this clonotype. The V and J genes are TRBV18 and TRBJ1-1; 9 positions match TRBD1. V was clipped by 5 bases and J by 0 bases; unmatched bases: 1. Germline V gene lookup returns CDR1 KGHSH and CDR2 LQKENI. This CDR3 has 14 amino acids. The CDR3 sequence: CASSGTGMNTEAFF. The CDR3 coding sequence is TGTGCCAGCTCAGGGACAGGGATGAACACTGAAGCTTTCTTT.

The gene calls are TRBV13 and TRBJ2-7, with D perhaps matching TRBD1 (6 bases). Germline V gene data show CDR1 as PRHDT and CDR2 as FYEKMQ (reference sequence). CDR3 size: 14 residues. V lost 7 bases and J lost 3, with 16 bases in between. The CDR3: CASTRIGGNYEQYF. The CDR3, as DNA: TGTGCCAGCACCCGGATAGGGGGAAACTACGAGCAGTACTTC.

With respect to this clonotype: The CDR3 carries no conserved terminal phenylalanine or tryptophan, so it likely arises from a read error. The CDR3 DNA reads TGTGCCAGCAGTGAAAGGCCCCGAGGAGATACGCAGTATGTT. Its translation is CASSERPRGDTQYV. This chain connects TRBV2 to TRBJ2-3; D is undetermined. The V and J ends lost 2 bases and 5 bases respectively, with 11 bases between them. The length of the CDR3 is 14 residues. Germline lookup yields CDR1 SNHLY and CDR2 FYNNEI.

In this sample, this clonotype turned up a few times. The V call is TRBV5-5, the J call TRBJ2-2; D is possibly TRBD1 (6 bases). Germline V gene data show CDR1 as SGHKS and CDR2 as YYEKEE (reference sequence). This CDR3 comprises 15 residues. Trimming removed 0 bases at V and 1 base at J, with 7 bases between. The DNA of the CDR3 is TGTGCCAGCAGCTTGGCGGGACAGAACACCGGGGAGCTGTTTTTT. Encoded protein: CASSLAGQNTGELFF.

This clonotype was seen ten or more times. The chain links TRBV29-1 to TRBJ2-5, with D possibly being TRBD2 (5 bases). Germline assignment: CDR1 SQVTM and CDR2 ANQGSEA. V was trimmed by 5 bases and J by 5 bases, leaving 9 bases between them. CDR3 size: 11 residues. The CDR3 nucleotides read TGCAGCGTTCAGTCGGGGGAGACCCAGTACTTC. Protein: CSVQSGETQYF.

This clonotype was counted ten times or more. The junction does not match germline at one end; this may be a read error. The chain is built from TRBV20-1 and TRBJ2-1; TRBD2 aligns across 9 bases. The CDR3 spans 12 residues. CDR1 DFQATT and CDR2 SNEGSKA come from the germline V gene (reference sequence). CDR3 protein: CSAPHASGKSVF. The CDR3 nucleotides read TGCAGTGCTCCTCACGCTAGCGGGAAGTCGGTCTTC.

This clonotype occurred a few times. This chain joins TRBV28 and TRBJ1-4; a possible D gene is TRBD1 (6 bases). Germline lookup yields CDR1 MDHEN and CDR2 SYDVKM. V was pared by 10 bases and J by 3 bases, with 12 bases between. The CDR3 is made up of 13 amino acids. CDR3: CATLDRANEKLFF. CDR3 DNA sequence: TGTGCCACCCTGGACAGAGCTAATGAAAAACTGTTTTTT.

The chain is built from TRBV10-2 and TRBJ2-5, with D uncertain. V was cut by 4 bases and J by 4 bases, with 16 bases left in between. CDR1 WSHSY and CDR2 SAAADI come from the germline V gene. This CDR3 comprises 15 residues. For the CDR3, the DNA is TGCGCCAGCAGTGGGACCTGGAAGGGTTCAGAGACCCAGTACTTC. As protein: CASSGTWKGSETQYF.

The V call is TRBV12-3 or TRBV12-4, the J call TRBJ2-4, with D possibly matching TRBD1 (6 bases). The CDR3 contains 14 residues. V shed 1 base and J shed 8 bases, with 12 bases lying between them. The CDR3 DNA is TGTGCCAGCAGTTTAGACAGGGCGCAGCACATTCAGTACTTC. Its protein is CASSLDRAQHIQYF.

This chain links TRBV7-8 with TRBJ2-2; 8 nucleotides align to TRBD1. The CDR3 length is 15 residues. Germline CDR1 and CDR2: SGHVS and FQNEAQ. The ends lost 5 bases at V and 7 bases at J; junction bases unmatched: 9. The CDR3 bases are TGTGCCAGCAGCCAGAGGGACAGGATTCGCGGGGAGCTGTTTTTT. It specifies CASSQRDRIRGELFF.